The clone carrying this TCR beta chain was counted a few times. Its antigen is still unknown. The entry originates in a study of identical twins. Study-level findings and limits: Out-of-frame alpha sequences shared by twins were enriched for low generation probability.

This CDR3 region has 14 residues. Germline V gives CDR1 SGHNT, CDR2 YYREEE (reference sequence). Between the trimmed V and J ends, which lost 3 bases and 1 base, there was a span of 10 bases. With template switching, a universal primer site was added, and the cDNA carried unique molecular identifiers. TCRdb redid the calling of the 5' RACE reads with MiXCR, one entry per CDR3 protein. The sample lists 420,000 or so distinct CDR3 sequences; less than 20% were seen once. The clonotype originates from a man aged 45 to 65 in good health. This rearrangement joins TRBV5-4 to TRBJ2-5, with D uncertain. Source material: naive T cells sorted from blood. CDR3 sequence (DNA): TGTGCCAGCAGCTCCAGACACCTCCAAGAGACCCAGTACTTC. It specifies CASSSRHLQETQYF.